Many counts were recorded for the clone carrying this TCR beta chain. What it recognizes is unknown. Germline V CDR1 and CDR2: ENHRY, SYGVKD. This CDR3 region has 18 residues. V was pared by 6 bases and J by 4 bases, with 19 bases of the junction left unmatched. TCRdb called the 5' RACE reads again in MiXCR, with one record for every CDR3 protein. The sample carries 200,000 to 250,000 distinct CDR3 sequences, roughly 24% recorded once. The record originates from a study of CD8 T cells in ankylosing spondylitis. Notes on the study in general: Reportedly, disease-linked clones are significantly enriched in ankylosing spondylitis patients' matched synovial fluid.

The receptor was derived from a male donor with ankylosing spondylitis or in good health (not recorded which). The sequenced material came from blood, either unsorted or a sorted T cell fraction (not recorded which). The rearrangement links TRBV10-3 to TRBJ1-1, with 8 bases lining up with TRBD1. The chain's CDR3 is CAISEPDGRGLLVTEAFF. CDR3 bases: TGTGCCATCAGCGAGCCCGACGGCAGGGGGCTGTTGGTCACTGAAGCTTTCTTT.